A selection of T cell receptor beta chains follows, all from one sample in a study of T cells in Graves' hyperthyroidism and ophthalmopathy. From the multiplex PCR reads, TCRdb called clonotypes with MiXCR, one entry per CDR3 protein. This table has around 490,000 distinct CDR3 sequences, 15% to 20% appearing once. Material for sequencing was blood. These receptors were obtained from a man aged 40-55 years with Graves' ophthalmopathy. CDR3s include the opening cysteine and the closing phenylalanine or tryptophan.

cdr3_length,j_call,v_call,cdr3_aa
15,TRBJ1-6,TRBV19,CASQPGGSYNSPLHF
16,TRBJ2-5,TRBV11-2,CASSPGRDSARETQYF
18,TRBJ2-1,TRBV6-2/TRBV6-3,CASSSYPTSGRSYNEQFF
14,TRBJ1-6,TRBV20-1,CSARVGTPNSPLHF
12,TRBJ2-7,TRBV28,CASSWAPHEQYF
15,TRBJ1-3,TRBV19,CASSQTGGNGNTIYF
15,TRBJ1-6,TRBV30,CAWRDVGLPRSPLHF
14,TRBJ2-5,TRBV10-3,CAISDPRGRETQYF
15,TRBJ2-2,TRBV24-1,CATSERTGAGGELFF
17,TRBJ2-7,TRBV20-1,CSARGEKLAGGLYEQYF
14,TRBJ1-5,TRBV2,CASSAERGNQPQHF
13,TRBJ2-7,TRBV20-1,CSARQGSSYEQYF
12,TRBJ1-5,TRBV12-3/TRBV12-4,CASSFSDQPQHF
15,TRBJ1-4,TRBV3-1,CASSQRSPSGEKLFF
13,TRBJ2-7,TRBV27,CASSFQPRSEQYF
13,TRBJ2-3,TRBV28,CASRGSSTDTQYF
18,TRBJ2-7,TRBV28,CASSLWGRVGGGKYEQYF
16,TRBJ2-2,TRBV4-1,CASSQEPDRAAGELFF
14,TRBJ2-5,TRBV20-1,CSARFAGQQETQYF
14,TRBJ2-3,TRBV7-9,CASSSGTFPDTQYF
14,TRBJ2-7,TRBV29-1,CSVELVTGTYEQYF
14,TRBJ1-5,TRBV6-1,CASNLGQGNQPQHF
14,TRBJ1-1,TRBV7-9,CASTQGIMNTEAFF
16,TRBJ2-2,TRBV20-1,CSARVAGGPNTGELFF
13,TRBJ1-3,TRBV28,CASSQGGRNTIYF
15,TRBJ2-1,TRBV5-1,CASSPSFSGSNEQFF
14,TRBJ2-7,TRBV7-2,CASSLLLASYEQYF
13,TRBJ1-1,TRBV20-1,CSALSLIYTEAFF
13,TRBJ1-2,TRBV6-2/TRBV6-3,CASRIQGYYGYTF
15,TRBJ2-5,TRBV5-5,CASSRGTSGEETQYF
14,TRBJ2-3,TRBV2,CASSVLESADTQYF
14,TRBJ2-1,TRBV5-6,CASRENRDHNEQFF
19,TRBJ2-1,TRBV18,CASSPFEASGGLFSNEQFF
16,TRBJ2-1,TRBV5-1,CASSLRASGSGYEQFF
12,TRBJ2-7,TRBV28,CASSPYGGEQYF
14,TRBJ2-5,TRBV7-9,CASSLDMTQETQYF
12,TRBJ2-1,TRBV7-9,CASSLVSAEQFF
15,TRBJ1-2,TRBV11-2,CASSANRGPNYGYTF